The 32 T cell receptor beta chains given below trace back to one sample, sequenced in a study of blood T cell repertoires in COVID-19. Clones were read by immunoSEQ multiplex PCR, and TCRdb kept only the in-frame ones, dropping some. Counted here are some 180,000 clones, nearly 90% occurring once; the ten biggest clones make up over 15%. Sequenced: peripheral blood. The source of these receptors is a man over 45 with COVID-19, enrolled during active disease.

CDR3 loop: CASSFSDRRAEQFF. CDR3 nucleotides: TGTGCCAGCAGCTTTTCGGACAGGCGGGCTGAGCAGTTCTTC. V gene TRBV7-2 combines with J gene TRBJ2-1; 7 nucleotides line up with TRBD1. The length of the CDR3 is 14 residues. Trimming took 3 bases from V and 9 from J; bases not matched to a gene: 8. Per germline, CDR1 SGHTA and CDR2 FQGNSA.

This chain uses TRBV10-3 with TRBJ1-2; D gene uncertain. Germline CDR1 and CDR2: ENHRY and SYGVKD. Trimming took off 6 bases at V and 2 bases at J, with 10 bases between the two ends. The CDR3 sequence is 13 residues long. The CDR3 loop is CAIRHRINYGYTF. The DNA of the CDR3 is TGTGCCATCAGGCACAGAATAAACTATGGCTACACCTTC.

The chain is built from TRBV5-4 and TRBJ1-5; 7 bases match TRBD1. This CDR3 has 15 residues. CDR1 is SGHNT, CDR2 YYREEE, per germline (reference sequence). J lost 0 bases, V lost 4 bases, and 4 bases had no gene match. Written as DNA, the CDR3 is TGTGCCAGCAGCATAGGGACAGATAGCAATCAGCCCCAGCATTTT. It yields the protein CASSIGTDSNQPQHF.

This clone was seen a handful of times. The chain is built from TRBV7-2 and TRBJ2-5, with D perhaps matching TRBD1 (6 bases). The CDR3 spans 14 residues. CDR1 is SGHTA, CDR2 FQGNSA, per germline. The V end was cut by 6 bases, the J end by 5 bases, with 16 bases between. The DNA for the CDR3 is TGTGCCAGCAGTAACAACAGGGCGTTGGAGACCCAGTACTTC. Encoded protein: CASSNNRALETQYF.

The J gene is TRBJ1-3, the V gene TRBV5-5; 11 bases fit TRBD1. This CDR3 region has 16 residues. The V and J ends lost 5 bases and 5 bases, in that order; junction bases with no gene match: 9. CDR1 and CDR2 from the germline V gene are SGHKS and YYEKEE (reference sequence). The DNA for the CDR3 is TGTGCCAGCAGACCTACCGGACAGGGGGCCAGAAACACCATATATTTT. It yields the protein CASRPTGQGARNTIYF.

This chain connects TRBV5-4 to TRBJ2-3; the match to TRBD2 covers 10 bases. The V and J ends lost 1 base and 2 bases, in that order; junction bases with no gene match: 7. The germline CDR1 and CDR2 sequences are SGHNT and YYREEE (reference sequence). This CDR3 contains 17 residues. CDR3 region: CASSLRLAGGPTDTQYF. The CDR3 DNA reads TGTGCCAGCAGCTTGAGGTTAGCGGGGGGCCCCACAGATACGCAGTATTTT.

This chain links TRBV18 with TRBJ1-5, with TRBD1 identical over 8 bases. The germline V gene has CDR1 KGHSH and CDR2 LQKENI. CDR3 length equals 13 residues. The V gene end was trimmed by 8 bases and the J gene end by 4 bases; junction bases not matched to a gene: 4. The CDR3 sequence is CASTGTGNQPQHF. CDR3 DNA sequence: TGTGCCAGCACTGGGACAGGTAATCAGCCCCAGCATTTT.

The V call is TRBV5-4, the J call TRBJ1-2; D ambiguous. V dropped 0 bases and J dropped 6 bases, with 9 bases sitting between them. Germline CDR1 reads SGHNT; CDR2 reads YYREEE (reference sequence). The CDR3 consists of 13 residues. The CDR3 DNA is TGTGCCAGCAGCTTGGTGGCCGAGGATGGCTACACCTTC. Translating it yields CASSLVAEDGYTF.

The CDR3 bases are TGCAGTGCTAGTCCCCCGGGGGTCTATGGCTACACCTTC. Amino acids: CSASPPGVYGYTF. V usage is TRBV20-1 and J usage is TRBJ1-2, with a weak D call TRBD1 (5 bases). Germline assignment: CDR1 DFQATT and CDR2 SNEGSKA (reference sequence). This CDR3 is 13 amino acids long. The V gene lost 3 bases and the J gene lost 4 bases, with 12 bases spanning the gap.

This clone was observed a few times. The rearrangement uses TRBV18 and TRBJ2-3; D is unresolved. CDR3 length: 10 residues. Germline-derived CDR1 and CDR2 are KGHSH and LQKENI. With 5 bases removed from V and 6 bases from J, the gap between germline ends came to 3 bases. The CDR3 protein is CASSSDTQYF. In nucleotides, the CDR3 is TGTGCCAGCTCAAGCGATACGCAGTATTTT.

CDR3 in DNA: TGCGCCAGCAGCCAAGGGGTTCGAACAGGGGGGAATTCACCCCTCCACTTT. Translated, it gives CASSQGVRTGGNSPLHF. The V gene is TRBV4-1, the J gene TRBJ1-6; TRBD1 matches at 8 bases. The CDR3 contains 17 residues. Germline trimming cut 1 base from V and 7 bases from J; bases unmatched to any gene: 9. Germline V gene data show CDR1 as MGHRA and CDR2 as YSYEKL.

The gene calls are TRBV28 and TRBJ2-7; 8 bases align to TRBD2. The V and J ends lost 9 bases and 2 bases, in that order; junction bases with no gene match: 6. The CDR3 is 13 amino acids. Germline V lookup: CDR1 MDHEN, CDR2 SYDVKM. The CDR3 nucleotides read TGTGCCAGTAGAGATAGCGGGACCTACGAGCAGTACTTC. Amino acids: CASRDSGTYEQYF. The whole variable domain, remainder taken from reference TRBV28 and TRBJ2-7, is DVKVTQSSRYLVKRTGEKVFLECVQDMDHENMFWYRQDPGLGLRLIYFSYDVKMKEKGDIPEGYSVSREKKERFSLILESASTNQTSMYLCASRDSGTYEQYFGPGTRLTVT.

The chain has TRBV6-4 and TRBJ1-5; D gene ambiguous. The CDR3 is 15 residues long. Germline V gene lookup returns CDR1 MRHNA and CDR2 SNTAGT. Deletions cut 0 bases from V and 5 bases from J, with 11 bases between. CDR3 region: CASSDSAPEHQPQHF. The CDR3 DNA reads TGTGCCAGCAGTGACTCAGCCCCCGAGCATCAGCCCCAGCATTTT.

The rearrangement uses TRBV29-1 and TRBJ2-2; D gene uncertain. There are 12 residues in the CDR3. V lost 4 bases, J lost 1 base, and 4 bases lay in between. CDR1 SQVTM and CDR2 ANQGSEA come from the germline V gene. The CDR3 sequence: CSVGRNTGELFF. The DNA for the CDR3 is TGCAGCGTTGGCAGGAACACCGGGGAGCTGTTTTTT.

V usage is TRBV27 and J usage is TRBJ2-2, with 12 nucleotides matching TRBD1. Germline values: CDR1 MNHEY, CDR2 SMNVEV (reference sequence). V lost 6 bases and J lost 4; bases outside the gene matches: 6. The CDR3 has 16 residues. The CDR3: CASSRDRGQITGELFF. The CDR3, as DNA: TGTGCCAGCAGCCGGGACAGGGGGCAAATCACCGGGGAGCTGTTTTTT.

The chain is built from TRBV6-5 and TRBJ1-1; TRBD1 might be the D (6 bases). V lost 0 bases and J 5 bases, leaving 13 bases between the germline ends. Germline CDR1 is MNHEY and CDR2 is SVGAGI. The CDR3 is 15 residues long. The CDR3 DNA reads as TGTGCCAGCAGTTACTCGTGGGGGCAGCGGACTGAAGCTTTCTTT. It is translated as CASSYSWGQRTEAFF.

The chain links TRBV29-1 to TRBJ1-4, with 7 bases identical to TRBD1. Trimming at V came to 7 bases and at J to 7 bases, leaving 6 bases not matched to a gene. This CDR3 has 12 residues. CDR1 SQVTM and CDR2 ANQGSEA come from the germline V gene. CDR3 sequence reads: CSAGRQGEKLFF. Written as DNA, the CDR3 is TGCAGCGCTGGTAGACAGGGTGAAAAACTGTTTTTT. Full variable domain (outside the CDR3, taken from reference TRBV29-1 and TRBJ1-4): SAVISQKPSRDICQRGTSLTIQCQVDSQVTMMFWYRQQPGQSLTLIATANQGSEATYESGFVIDKFPISRPNLTFSTLTVSNMSPEDSSIYLCSAGRQGEKLFFGSGTQLSVL.

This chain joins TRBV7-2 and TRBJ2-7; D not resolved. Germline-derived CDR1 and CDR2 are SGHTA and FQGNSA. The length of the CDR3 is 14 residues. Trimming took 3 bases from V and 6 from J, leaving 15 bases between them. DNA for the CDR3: TGTGCCAGCAGCTTCCGCCTGTCGAGTGGCGAGCAGTACTTC. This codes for CASSFRLSSGEQYF.

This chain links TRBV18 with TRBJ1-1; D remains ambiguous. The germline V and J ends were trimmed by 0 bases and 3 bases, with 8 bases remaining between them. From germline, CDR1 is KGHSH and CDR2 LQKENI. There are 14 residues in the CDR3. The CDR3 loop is CASSPPNRYTEAFF. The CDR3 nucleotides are TGTGCCAGCTCACCACCTAACAGATACACTGAAGCTTTCTTT.

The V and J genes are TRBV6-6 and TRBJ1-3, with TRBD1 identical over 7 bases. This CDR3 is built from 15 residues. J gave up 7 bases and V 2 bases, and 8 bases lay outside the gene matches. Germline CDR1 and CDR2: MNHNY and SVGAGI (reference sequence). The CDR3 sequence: CASSYTTGFGNTIYF. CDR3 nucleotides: TGTGCCAGCAGTTACACGACAGGGTTTGGTAACACCATATATTTT.

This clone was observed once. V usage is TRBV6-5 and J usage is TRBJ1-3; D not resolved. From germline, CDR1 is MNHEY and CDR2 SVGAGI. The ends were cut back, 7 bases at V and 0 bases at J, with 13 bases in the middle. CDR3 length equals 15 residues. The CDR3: CASTAGPNSGNTIYF. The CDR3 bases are TGTGCCAGCACGGCAGGCCCCAACTCTGGAAACACCATATATTTT.

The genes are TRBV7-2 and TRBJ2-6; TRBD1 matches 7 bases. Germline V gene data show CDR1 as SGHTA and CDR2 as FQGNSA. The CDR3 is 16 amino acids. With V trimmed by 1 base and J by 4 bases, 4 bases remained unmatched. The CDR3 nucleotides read TGTGCCAGCAGCTTAGGAACAGGGGCCGGGGCCAACGTCCTGACTTTC. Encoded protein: CASSLGTGAGANVLTF.

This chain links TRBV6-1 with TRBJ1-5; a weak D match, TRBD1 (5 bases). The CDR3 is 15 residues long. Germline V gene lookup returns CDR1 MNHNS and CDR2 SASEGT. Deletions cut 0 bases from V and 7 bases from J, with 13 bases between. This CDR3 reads CASSEAGEGSQPQHF. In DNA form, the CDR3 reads TGTGCCAGCAGTGAAGCGGGGGAGGGTTCGCAGCCCCAGCATTTT.

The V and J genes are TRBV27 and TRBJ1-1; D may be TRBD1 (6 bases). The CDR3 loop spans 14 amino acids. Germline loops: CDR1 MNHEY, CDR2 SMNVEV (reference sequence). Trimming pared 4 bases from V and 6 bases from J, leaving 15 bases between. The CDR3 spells CASSWLLGASEAFF. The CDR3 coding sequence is TGTGCCAGCAGTTGGCTTTTGGGGGCCTCTGAAGCTTTCTTT.

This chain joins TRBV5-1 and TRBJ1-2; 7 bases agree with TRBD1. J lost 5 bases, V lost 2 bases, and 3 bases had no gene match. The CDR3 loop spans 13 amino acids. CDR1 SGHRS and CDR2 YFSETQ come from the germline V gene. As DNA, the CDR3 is TGCGCCAGCAGCTTCCGGGACAGATATGGCTACACCTTC. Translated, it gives CASSFRDRYGYTF.

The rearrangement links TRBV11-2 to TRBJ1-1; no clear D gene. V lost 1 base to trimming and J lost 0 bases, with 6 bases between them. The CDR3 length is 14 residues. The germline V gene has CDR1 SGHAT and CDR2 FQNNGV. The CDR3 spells CASSLVPMNTEAFF. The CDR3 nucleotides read TGTGCCAGCAGCTTAGTTCCAATGAACACTGAAGCTTTCTTT.

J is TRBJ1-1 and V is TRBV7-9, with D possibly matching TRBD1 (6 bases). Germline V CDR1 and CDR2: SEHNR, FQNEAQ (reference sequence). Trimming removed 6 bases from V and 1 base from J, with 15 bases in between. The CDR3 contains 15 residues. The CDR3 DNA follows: TGTGCCAGCAGTTTACACAGGGAAACGAACACTGAAGCTTTCTTT. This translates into CASSLHRETNTEAFF.

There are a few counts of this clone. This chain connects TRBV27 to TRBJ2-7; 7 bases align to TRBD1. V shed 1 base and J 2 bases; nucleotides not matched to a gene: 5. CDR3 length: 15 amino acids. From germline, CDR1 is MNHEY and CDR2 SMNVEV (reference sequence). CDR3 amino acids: CASSLLRTGAYEQYF. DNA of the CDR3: TGTGCCAGCAGTTTATTAAGGACAGGAGCCTACGAGCAGTACTTC.

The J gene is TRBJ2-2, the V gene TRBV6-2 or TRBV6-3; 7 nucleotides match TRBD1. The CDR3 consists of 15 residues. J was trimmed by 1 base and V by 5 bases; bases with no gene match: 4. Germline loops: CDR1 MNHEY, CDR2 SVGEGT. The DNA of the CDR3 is TGTGCCAGCAGTAGAGCAGGGGGGAACACCGGGGAGCTGTTTTTT. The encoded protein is CASSRAGGNTGELFF.

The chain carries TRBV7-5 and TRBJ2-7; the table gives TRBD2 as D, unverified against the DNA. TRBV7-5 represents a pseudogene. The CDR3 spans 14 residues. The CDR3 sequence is CARPTLAGAYEQYF. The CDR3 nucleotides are TGTGCCAGACCCACGCTAGCGGGAGCCTACGAGCAGTACTTC.

This CDR3 is CAWSGAALYGYTF. The DNA for the CDR3 is TGTGCCTGGAGTGGAGCCGCCCTCTATGGCTACACCTTC. V and J are TRBV30 and TRBJ1-2; D not resolved. From germline, CDR1 is GTSNPN and CDR2 SVGIG (reference sequence). This CDR3 comprises 13 residues. With 1 base removed from V and 4 bases from J, the gap between germline ends came to 10 bases. The entire variable domain, with the rest obtained from reference TRBV30 and TRBJ1-2, is as follows: SQTIHQWPATLVQPVGSPLSLECTVEGTSNPNLYWYRQAAGRGLQLLFYSVGIGQISSEVPQNLSASRPQDRQFILSSKKLLLSDSGFYLCAWSGAALYGYTFGSGTRLTVV.

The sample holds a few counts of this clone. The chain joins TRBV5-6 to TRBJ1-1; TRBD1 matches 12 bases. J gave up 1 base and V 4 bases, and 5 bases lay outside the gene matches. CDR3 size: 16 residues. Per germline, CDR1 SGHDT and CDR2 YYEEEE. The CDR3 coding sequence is TGTGCCAGCAGCACCGGGACAGGGGGCAGGAACACTGAAGCTTTCTTT. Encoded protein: CASSTGTGGRNTEAFF.